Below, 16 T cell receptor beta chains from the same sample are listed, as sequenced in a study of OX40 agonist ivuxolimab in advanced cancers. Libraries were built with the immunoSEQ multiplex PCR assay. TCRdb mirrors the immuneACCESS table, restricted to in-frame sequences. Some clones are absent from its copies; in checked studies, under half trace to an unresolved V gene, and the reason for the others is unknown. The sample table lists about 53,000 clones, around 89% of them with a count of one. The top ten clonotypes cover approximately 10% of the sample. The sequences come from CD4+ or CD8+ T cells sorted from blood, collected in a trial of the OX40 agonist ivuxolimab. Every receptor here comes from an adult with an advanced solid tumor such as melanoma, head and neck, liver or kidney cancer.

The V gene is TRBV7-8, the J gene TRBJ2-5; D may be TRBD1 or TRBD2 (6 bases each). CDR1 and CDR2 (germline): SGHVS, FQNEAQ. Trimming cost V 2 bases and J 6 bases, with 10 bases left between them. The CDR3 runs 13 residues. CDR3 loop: CASSLLRDKTQYF. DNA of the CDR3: TGTGCCAGCAGCTTACTGCGGGACAAGACCCAGTACTTC.

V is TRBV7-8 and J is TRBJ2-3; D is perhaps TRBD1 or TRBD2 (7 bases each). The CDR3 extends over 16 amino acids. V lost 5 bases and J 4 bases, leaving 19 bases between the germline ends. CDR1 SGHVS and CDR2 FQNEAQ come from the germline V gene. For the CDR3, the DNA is TGTGCCAGCAGCCCCAGAAGCGGGACAGAATCAGATACGCAGTATTTT. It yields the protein CASSPRSGTESDTQYF.

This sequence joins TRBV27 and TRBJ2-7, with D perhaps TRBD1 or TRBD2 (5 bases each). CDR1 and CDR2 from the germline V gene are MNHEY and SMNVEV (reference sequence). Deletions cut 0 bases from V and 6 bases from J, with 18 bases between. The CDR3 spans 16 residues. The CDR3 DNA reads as TGTGCCAGCAGTTTATCTCTTGAGGGGTTCCGTTTCGAGCAGTACTTC. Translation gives CASSLSLEGFRFEQYF.

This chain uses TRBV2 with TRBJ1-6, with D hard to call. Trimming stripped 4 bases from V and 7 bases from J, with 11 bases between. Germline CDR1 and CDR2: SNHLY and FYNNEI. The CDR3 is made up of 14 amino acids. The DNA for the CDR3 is TGTGCCAGCAGTGCTCTAATTTCAAATTCACCCCTCCACTTT. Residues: CASSALISNSPLHF.

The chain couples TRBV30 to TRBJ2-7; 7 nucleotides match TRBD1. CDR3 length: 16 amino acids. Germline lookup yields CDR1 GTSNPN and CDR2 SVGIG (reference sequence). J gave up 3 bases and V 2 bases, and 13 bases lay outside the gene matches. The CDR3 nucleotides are TGTGCCTGGAGTCCTTCCTGGTCAGGGGGTAACTACGAGCAGTACTTC. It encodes CAWSPSWSGGNYEQYF.

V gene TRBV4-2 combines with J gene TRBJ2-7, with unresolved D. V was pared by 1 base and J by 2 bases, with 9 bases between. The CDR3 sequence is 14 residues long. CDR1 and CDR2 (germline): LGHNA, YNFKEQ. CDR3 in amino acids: CASSQVGYTYEQYF. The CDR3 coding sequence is TGTGCCAGCAGCCAAGTAGGGTATACCTACGAGCAGTACTTC.

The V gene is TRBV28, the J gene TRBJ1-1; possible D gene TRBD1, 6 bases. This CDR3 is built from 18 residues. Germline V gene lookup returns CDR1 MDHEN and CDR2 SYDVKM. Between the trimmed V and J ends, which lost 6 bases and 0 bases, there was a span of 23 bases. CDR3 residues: CASSPHGGGRGVNTEAFF. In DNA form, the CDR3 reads TGTGCCAGCAGCCCACACGGGGGGGGCAGAGGAGTGAACACTGAAGCTTTCTTT.

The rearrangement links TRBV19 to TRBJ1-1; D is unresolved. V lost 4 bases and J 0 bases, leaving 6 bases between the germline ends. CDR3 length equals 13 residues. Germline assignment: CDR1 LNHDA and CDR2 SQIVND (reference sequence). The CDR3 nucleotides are TGTGCCAGTAGTAGGACCCTGAACACTGAAGCTTTCTTT. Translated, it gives CASSRTLNTEAFF.

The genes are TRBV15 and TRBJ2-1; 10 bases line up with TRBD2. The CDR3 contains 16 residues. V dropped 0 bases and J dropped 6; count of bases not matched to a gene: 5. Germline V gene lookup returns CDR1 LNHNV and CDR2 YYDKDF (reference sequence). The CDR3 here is CATSRDRLAGVNEQFF. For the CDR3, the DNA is TGTGCCACCAGCAGAGATCGGCTAGCGGGAGTCAATGAGCAGTTCTTC.

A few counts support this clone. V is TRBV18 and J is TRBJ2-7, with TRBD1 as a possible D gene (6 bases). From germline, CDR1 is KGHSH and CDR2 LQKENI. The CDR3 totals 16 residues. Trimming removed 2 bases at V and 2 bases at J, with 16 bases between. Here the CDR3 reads CASSPAQGFRTYEQYF. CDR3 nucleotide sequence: TGTGCCAGCTCACCAGCACAGGGATTCAGGACCTACGAGCAGTACTTC.

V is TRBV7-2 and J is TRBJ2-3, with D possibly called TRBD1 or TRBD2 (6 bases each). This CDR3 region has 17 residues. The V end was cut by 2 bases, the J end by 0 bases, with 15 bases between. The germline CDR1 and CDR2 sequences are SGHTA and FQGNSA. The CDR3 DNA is TGTGCCAGCAGCTTATTGGGGGGCGAAGCTAGCACAGATACGCAGTATTTT. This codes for CASSLLGGEASTDTQYF.

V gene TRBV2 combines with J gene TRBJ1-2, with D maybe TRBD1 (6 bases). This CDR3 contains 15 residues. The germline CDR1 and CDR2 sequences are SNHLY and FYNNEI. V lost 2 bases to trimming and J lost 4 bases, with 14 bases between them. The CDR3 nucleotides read TGTGCCAGCAGTGAACATCCACAGGGAGGCTATGGCTACACCTTC. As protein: CASSEHPQGGYGYTF.

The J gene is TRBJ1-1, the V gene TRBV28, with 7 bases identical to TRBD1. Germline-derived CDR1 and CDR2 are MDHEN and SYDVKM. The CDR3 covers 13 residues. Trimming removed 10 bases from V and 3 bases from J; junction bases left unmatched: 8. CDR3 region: CATGAGGHTEAFF. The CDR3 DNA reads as TGTGCCACGGGTGCAGGGGGTCACACTGAAGCTTTCTTT. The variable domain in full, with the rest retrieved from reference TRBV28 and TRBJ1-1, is DVKVTQSSRYLVKRTGEKVFLECVQDMDHENMFWYRQDPGLGLRLIYFSYDVKMKEKGDIPEGYSVSREKKERFSLILESASTNQTSMYLCATGAGGHTEAFFGQGTRLTVV.

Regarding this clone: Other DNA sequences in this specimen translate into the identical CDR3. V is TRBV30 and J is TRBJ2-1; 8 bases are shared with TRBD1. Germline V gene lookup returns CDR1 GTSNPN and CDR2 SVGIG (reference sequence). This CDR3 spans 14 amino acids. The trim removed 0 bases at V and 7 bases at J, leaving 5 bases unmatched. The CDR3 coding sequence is TGTGCCTGGAGTGTCAGGGGGCAGGGGAATGAGCAGTTCTTC. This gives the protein CAWSVRGQGNEQFF. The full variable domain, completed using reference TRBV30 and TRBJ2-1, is SQTIHQWPATLVQPVGSPLSLECTVEGTSNPNLYWYRQAAGRGLQLLFYSVGIGQISSEVPQNLSASRPQDRQFILSSKKLLLSDSGFYLCAWSVRGQGNEQFFGPGTRLTVL.

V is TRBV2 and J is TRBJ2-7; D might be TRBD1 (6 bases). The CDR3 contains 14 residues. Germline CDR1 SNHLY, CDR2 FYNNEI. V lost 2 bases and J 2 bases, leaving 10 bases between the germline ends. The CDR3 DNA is TGTGCCAGCAGTGAACGGGGACAAGCCTACGAGCAGTACTTC. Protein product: CASSERGQAYEQYF.

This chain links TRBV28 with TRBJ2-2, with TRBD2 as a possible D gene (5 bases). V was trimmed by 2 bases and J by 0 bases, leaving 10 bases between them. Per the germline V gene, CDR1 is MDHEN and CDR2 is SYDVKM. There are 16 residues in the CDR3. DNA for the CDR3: TGTGCCAGCAGTTTACGGAGGCAACCGAACACCGGGGAGCTGTTTTTT. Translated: CASSLRRQPNTGELFF.